A single sample is the source of the 18 T cell receptor beta chains below, sequenced in a study of neurological immune-mediated disorders (dated by TCRdb to 2018 to 2020). Library generation was performed with 5' RACE. The sequencer was an Illumina HiSeq 2500. Through fastp at Q25 and MiXCR, TCRdb rebuilt clones from the public reads, retaining in-frame beta chains. Each entry is one CDR3 protein sequence, shown with its most common DNA and genes. Recorded for this sample are about 51,000 distinct CDR3 sequences; approximately 15% of them occurred a single time. The ten most abundant clones make up roughly 4.5% of the sample. Specimen: PBMCs. The receptors were gathered from a man aged 55 to 70 in good health.

The table lists this clonotype with many counts. The rearrangement joins TRBV24-1 to TRBJ2-3, with 7 bases identical to TRBD1. With V trimmed by 7 bases and J by 5 bases, 2 bases remained unmatched. The CDR3 is 12 residues long. Germline-derived CDR1 and CDR2 are KGHDR and SFDVKD. CDR3 in amino acids: CATSHRGDTQYF. The CDR3 coding sequence is TGTGCCACCAGCCACAGGGGAGATACGCAGTATTTT.

This chain joins TRBV3-1 and TRBJ2-5; tentatively, D is TRBD2 (5 bases). The V and J ends lost 4 bases and 11 bases respectively, with 23 bases between them. The germline gives CDR1 LGHDT, CDR2 YNNKEL (reference sequence). The CDR3 loop spans 15 amino acids. CDR3 sequence reads: CASSRAAAAQVTQYF. The CDR3, as DNA: TGTGCCAGCAGCCGTGCGGCAGCGGCACAAGTGACACAGTACTTC.

The rearrangement links TRBV20-1 to TRBJ2-3; D not resolved. The CDR3 consists of 16 residues. V lost 6 bases and J 4 bases, leaving 23 bases between the germline ends. Germline CDR1 and CDR2: DFQATT and SNEGSKA (reference sequence). In DNA, the CDR3 is TGCAGTGCCTCCAGTGCCGCTCGAAAGGAGCCAGATACGCAGTATTTT. Translated, it gives CSASSAARKEPDTQYF.

This clonotype was counted at least ten times. The chain combines TRBV7-2 with TRBJ2-7; D is ambiguous. Germline V gene sequence: CDR1 SGHTA, CDR2 FQGNSA. With 2 bases removed from V and 4 bases from J, the gap between germline ends came to 15 bases. This CDR3 spans 15 amino acids. CDR3 sequence (DNA): TGTGCCAGCAGCTTACGGTCCTTCGGGCCATACGAGCAGTACTTC. This codes for CASSLRSFGPYEQYF.

Many counts were recorded for this clonotype. The chain joins TRBV5-4 to TRBJ1-2; possibly TRBD1 for D (5 bases). The CDR3 consists of 14 residues. V was shortened by 3 bases and J by 3 bases, with 12 bases between the two germline ends. Germline V gene lookup returns CDR1 SGHNT and CDR2 YYREEE (reference sequence). The CDR3 coding sequence is TGTGCCAGCAGCTCCCAAGGACATGACTATGGCTACACCTTC. Translation gives CASSSQGHDYGYTF.

CDR3 nucleotide sequence: TGCAGTGCTAGGGTTGGGGGCCCGAACACTGAAGCTTTCTTT. This encodes CSARVGGPNTEAFF. This chain links TRBV20-1 with TRBJ1-1, with D possibly TRBD1 on 6 matching bases. CDR1 is DFQATT and CDR2 is SNEGSKA in the germline V gene (reference sequence). Trimming shortened V by 3 bases and J by 1 base, and 12 bases separated the two germline ends. This CDR3 has 14 amino acids.

The table lists this clonotype with many counts. J is TRBJ2-1 and V is TRBV29-1, with 8 bases lining up with TRBD2. The CDR3 is made up of 12 amino acids. V shed 3 bases, J shed 9 bases, and the junction held 4 bases outside the gene matches. CDR1 and CDR2 from the germline V gene are SQVTM and ANQGSEA. The chain's CDR3 is CSVDSGGSEQFF. The CDR3 region has the DNA TGCAGCGTTGACAGCGGGGGAAGTGAGCAGTTCTTC.

This clonotype showed up many times. The V gene is TRBV5-1, the J gene TRBJ2-7; 7 bases are a match to TRBD1. This CDR3 comprises 16 residues. Per the germline V gene, CDR1 is SGHRS and CDR2 is YFSETQ. After removal of 0 bases from V and 0 bases from J, the junction contained 6 bases not matched to a gene. CDR3 amino acids: CASSLGDSVSSYEQYF. The CDR3, as DNA: TGCGCCAGCAGCTTGGGGGACAGTGTGAGCTCCTACGAGCAGTACTTC.

The chain employs TRBV5-1 and TRBJ1-5; TRBD1 agrees at 8 bases. This CDR3 is built from 15 residues. The junction had 7 bases not matched to a gene; V was cut back by 2 bases and J by 6 bases. Germline V CDR1 and CDR2: SGHRS, YFSETQ. For the CDR3, the DNA is TGCGCCAGCAGCTTATGGACAGGGATAGGTCAGCCCCAGCATTTT. It specifies CASSLWTGIGQPQHF.

This clonotype occurred many times. The CDR3 coding sequence is TGCGCCAGCAGCTTTCCTGTTAACCTCCCCTCCTACGAGCAGTACTTC. This codes for CASSFPVNLPSYEQYF. The chain uses TRBV5-1 and TRBJ2-7, with D hard to call. This CDR3 has 16 residues. Germline V gives CDR1 SGHRS, CDR2 YFSETQ. Trimming shortened V by 2 bases and J by 0 bases, and 15 bases separated the two germline ends.

This clonotype occurred many times. The chain links TRBV12-3 or TRBV12-4 to TRBJ2-2; no definite D call. V was pared by 2 bases and J by 6 bases, with 4 bases between. The CDR3 loop spans 12 amino acids. The CDR3 region is CASSLIPGELFF. The CDR3 bases are TGTGCCAGCAGTTTAATCCCCGGGGAGCTGTTTTTT.

The sample holds many counts of this clonotype. The chain is built from TRBV20-1 and TRBJ2-5; D gene ambiguous. Germline V gene sequence: CDR1 DFQATT, CDR2 SNEGSKA (reference sequence). There are 15 residues in the CDR3. The V end lost 2 bases, the J end lost 1 base, and 14 bases lay between the germline ends. DNA for the CDR3: TGCAGTGCTAGATCGCCCACGAGAAGCCAAGAGACCCAGTACTTC. This encodes CSARSPTRSQETQYF.

This clonotype was counted many times. The CDR3 nucleotides read TGCGTCAGACCGGGACTAGCGGGAGGCACAGATACGCAGTATTTT. As protein: CVRPGLAGGTDTQYF. The V call is TRBV20-1, the J call TRBJ2-3; 14 nucleotides line up with TRBD2. Germline V gene lookup returns CDR1 DFQATT and CDR2 SNEGSKA (reference sequence). The CDR3 is 15 amino acids.

The rearrangement links TRBV29-1 to TRBJ1-1, with D perhaps TRBD1 (5 bases). The CDR3 loop spans 14 amino acids. Trimming cost V 6 bases and J 2 bases, with 16 bases left between them. Germline values: CDR1 SQVTM, CDR2 ANQGSEA. The CDR3 region has the DNA TGCAGCGTGGCCTCGGGACTTCCAAACACTGAAGCTTTCTTT. Translation: CSVASGLPNTEAFF. Full variable domain (outside the CDR3, taken from reference TRBV29-1 and TRBJ1-1): SAVISQKPSRDICQRGTSLTIQCQVDSQVTMMFWYRQQPGQSLTLIATANQGSEATYESGFVIDKFPISRPNLTFSTLTVSNMSPEDSSIYLCSVASGLPNTEAFFGQGTRLTVV.

This clonotype has just a few counts. The rearrangement links TRBV7-3 to TRBJ1-2; TRBD1 might be the D (5 bases). This CDR3 is built from 14 residues. Germline lookup yields CDR1 SGHTA and CDR2 FQGTGA. Trimming took 5 bases from V and 3 from J, leaving 13 bases between them. The CDR3 sequence: CASSKDSEHYGYTF. The DNA for the CDR3 is TGTGCCAGCAGCAAAGACAGTGAACACTATGGCTACACCTTC.

This clonotype was seen ten or more times. The rearrangement links TRBV7-2 to TRBJ1-1; 7 nucleotides agree with TRBD1. The CDR3 is made up of 13 amino acids. In germline, CDR1 is SGHTA, CDR2 FQGNSA. V trimming: 6 bases; J trimming: 1 base; junction bases outside the gene matches: 2. The CDR3 DNA follows: TGTGCCAGCAGGCGGACAGGGAACACTGAAGCTTTCTTT. This encodes CASRRTGNTEAFF.

This clonotype was recorded many times. The chain combines TRBV5-1 with TRBJ1-2; the match to TRBD1 covers 7 bases. Germline V gene data show CDR1 as SGHRS and CDR2 as YFSETQ. Trimming took 4 bases from V and 6 from J; bases not matched to a gene: 12. This CDR3 contains 15 residues. The CDR3 loop reads CASSMRQGVGDGYTF. As DNA, the CDR3 is TGCGCCAGCAGCATGCGACAGGGCGTAGGGGATGGCTACACCTTC. Complete variable domain (other parts from reference TRBV5-1 and TRBJ1-2): KAGVTQTPRYLIKTRGQQVTLSCSPISGHRSVSWYQQTPGQGLQFLFEYFSETQRNKGNFPGRFSGRQFSNSRSEMNVSTLELGDSALYLCASSMRQGVGDGYTFGSGTRLTVV.

The rearrangement links TRBV18 to TRBJ1-1, with 10 positions matching TRBD1. Germline CDR1 reads KGHSH; CDR2 reads LQKENI. The CDR3 covers 17 residues. With V trimmed by 2 bases and J by 4 bases, 10 bases remained unmatched. The CDR3 sequence: CASSPWDRGSRGTEAFF. For the CDR3, the DNA is TGTGCCAGCTCACCATGGGACAGGGGCTCTCGGGGCACTGAAGCTTTCTTT.